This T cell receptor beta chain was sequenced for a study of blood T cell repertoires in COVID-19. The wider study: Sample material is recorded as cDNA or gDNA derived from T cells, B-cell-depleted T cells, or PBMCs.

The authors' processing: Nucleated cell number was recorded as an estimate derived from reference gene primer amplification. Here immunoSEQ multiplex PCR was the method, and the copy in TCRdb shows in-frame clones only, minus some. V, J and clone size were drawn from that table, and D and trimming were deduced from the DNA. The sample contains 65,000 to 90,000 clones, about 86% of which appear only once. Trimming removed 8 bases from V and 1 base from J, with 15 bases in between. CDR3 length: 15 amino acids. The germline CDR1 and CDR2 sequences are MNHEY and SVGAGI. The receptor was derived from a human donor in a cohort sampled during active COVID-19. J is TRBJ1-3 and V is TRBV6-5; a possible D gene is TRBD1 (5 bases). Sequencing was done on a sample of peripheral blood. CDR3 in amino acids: CASGDSNTSGNTIYF. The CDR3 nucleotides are TGTGCCAGCGGGGACTCGAACACTTCTGGAAACACCATATATTTT.